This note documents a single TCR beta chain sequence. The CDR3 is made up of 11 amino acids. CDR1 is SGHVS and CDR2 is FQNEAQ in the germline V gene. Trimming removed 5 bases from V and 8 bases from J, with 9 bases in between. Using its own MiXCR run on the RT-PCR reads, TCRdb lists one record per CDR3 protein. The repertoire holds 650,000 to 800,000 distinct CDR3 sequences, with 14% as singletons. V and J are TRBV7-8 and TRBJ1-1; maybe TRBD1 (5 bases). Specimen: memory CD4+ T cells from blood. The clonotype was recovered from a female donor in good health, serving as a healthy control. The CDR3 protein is CASSHGTEAFF. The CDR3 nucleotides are TGTGCCAGCAGCCACGGGACCGAAGCTTTCTTT. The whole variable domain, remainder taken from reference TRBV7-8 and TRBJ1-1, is GAGVSQSPRYKVAKRGQDVALRCDPISGHVSLFWYQQALGQGPEFLTYFQNEAQLDKSGLPSDRFFAERPEGSVSTLKIQRTQQEDSAVYLCASSHGTEAFFGQGTRLTVV.